This TCR beta chain is from a study of T cell responses to AZD1222 COVID-19 vaccine. Study-level results: Clonal diversity was possibly underestimated, and the donors were mostly white British, with more females. Repertoires were collected only later (after the peak T cell response had occurred).

The data were produced by immunoSEQ multiplex PCR, yet TCRdb's version contains in-frame clones alone and is incomplete. The sample includes about 150,000 clones, 91% of them seen just once. About this clone: What it recognizes is unknown.

The origin of this receptor is an adult in good health. Sample: peripheral blood, taken on day 0 of AZD1222 vaccination.

The CDR3 spells CASSEAGQSPTDTQYF. The CDR3 DNA sequence: TGTGCCAGCAGTGAAGCGGGACAATCGCCCACAGATACGCAGTATTTT. The chain links TRBV25-1 to TRBJ2-3, with D perhaps TRBD1 or TRBD2 (6 bases each). Per the germline V gene, CDR1 is MGHDK and CDR2 is SYGVNS. This CDR3 has 16 residues. Trimming removed 2 bases from V and 2 bases from J, with 14 bases in between.